Shown below are 2 T cell receptor beta chains from a single sample sequenced in a study of CD8+CD57+ T cells in acquired aplastic anemia. Those patients picked for sequencing had displayed CD8+CD57+ cell expansion on flow cytometry. TCR beta VDJ and CDR3 profiling used genomic DNA as template. TCRdb fed the reads into MiXCR, producing one record per CDR3 protein. The sample carries about 160,000 distinct CDR3 sequences, 71% recorded once. The sample comprised sorted CD4+, CD8+, or CD8+CD57+ T cells (not recorded which) from PBMCs. The receptor source for this set is a human donor with aplastic anemia.

The rearrangement joins TRBV7-8 to TRBJ2-2; unclear D gene. V dropped 5 bases and J dropped 5 bases, with 12 bases sitting between them. The CDR3 has 14 residues. CDR1 SGHVS and CDR2 FQNEAQ come from the germline V gene. CDR3 amino acids: CASSPVLVTGELFF. Here the CDR3 DNA reads TGTGCCAGCAGCCCCGTGTTGGTAACCGGGGAGCTGTTTTTT.

The rearrangement links TRBV10-3 to TRBJ2-3, with 13 bases matching TRBD2. Germline CDR1 and CDR2: ENHRY and SYGVKD. J was trimmed by 2 bases and V by 3 bases; bases with no gene match: 8. The CDR3 covers 18 residues. In DNA form, the CDR3 reads TGTGCCATCAGTGACCACCAGGGACTAGCGGGGTACACAGATACGCAGTATTTT. It codes for CAISDHQGLAGYTDTQYF.